Shown below are 28 T cell receptor beta chains from a single sample sequenced in a study of blood T cell repertoires in COVID-19. The table came from immunoSEQ multiplex PCR; TCRdb's copy has only in-frame clones and leaves some out. The table has about 310,000 clones, roughly 84% seen once. Sequenced: peripheral blood. The origin of the receptors is a man in his fifties or sixties with active or convalescent COVID-19.

This clone was detected only once. The chain is built from TRBV10-3 and TRBJ2-1, with D unresolved. Germline CDR1 is ENHRY and CDR2 is SYGVKD. The CDR3 length is 13 residues. The V end lost 0 bases, the J end lost 12 bases, and 12 bases lay between the germline ends. CDR3 sequence reads: CAISESTAAAQFF. The CDR3 DNA sequence: TGTGCCATCAGTGAGTCTACGGCCGCGGCGCAGTTCTTC.

The V gene is TRBV7-2, the J gene TRBJ2-3; TRBD2 aligns across 8 bases. Losses at the gene ends were 1 base for V and 3 bases for J; bases not matched to a gene: 6. The CDR3 is 16 residues long. Germline CDR1 SGHTA, CDR2 FQGNSA. The CDR3 DNA sequence: TGTGCCAGCAGCTTAGGGGGGAGCGGGGGTACAGATACGCAGTATTTT. This gives the protein CASSLGGSGGTDTQYF.

The V call is TRBV6-5, the J call TRBJ2-1; 13 bases are shared with TRBD2. The V gene's germline CDR1 is MNHEY and CDR2 SVGAGI. The CDR3 is 15 amino acids. After removal of 7 bases from V and 4 bases from J, the junction contained 4 bases not matched to a gene. DNA for the CDR3: TGTGCCAGCACCGGACTAGCGGGAGCTTACAATGAGCAGTTCTTC. Its protein product is CASTGLAGAYNEQFF.

This chain connects TRBV23-1 to TRBJ2-7; 7 bases match TRBD1. TRBV23-1 is designated an ORF whose function remains uncertain. The CDR3 sequence is 14 residues long. V was clipped by 4 bases and J by 4 bases; unmatched bases: 7. CDR3 sequence reads: CASSRETGWYEQYF. In nucleotides, the CDR3 is TGCGCCAGCAGTCGTGAGACAGGGTGGTACGAGCAGTACTTC.

J is TRBJ1-2 and V is TRBV19; D unresolved. This CDR3 is built from 14 residues. V lost 3 bases to trimming and J lost 3 bases, with 11 bases between them. Germline CDR1 reads LNHDA; CDR2 reads SQIVND (reference sequence). CDR3 in amino acids: CASSIPTPYYGYTF. CDR3 sequence (DNA): TGTGCCAGTAGTATTCCGACACCCTACTATGGCTACACCTTC. Supplemented by reference TRBV19 and TRBJ1-2, the full variable domain reads DGGITQSPKYLFRKEGQNVTLSCEQNLNHDAMYWYRQDPGQGLRLIYYSQIVNDFQKGDIAEGYSVSREKKESFPLTVTSAQKNPTAFYLCASSIPTPYYGYTFGSGTRLTVV.

V usage is TRBV6-1 and J usage is TRBJ2-7; TRBD2 aligns across 11 bases. The V and J ends lost 2 bases and 5 bases, in that order; junction bases with no gene match: 8. CDR1 and CDR2 from the germline V gene are MNHNS and SASEGT. CDR3 length: 16 amino acids. CDR3 DNA sequence: TGTGCCAGCAGTGAACAAGGTAGCGGGGGGGCTCACGAGCAGTACTTC. It is translated as CASSEQGSGGAHEQYF.

V is TRBV10-3 and J is TRBJ1-1; weak D call: TRBD1 (5 bases). Germline lookup yields CDR1 ENHRY and CDR2 SYGVKD. CDR3 length: 14 amino acids. V was clipped by 6 bases and J by 1 base, with 12 bases between them. CDR3 protein: CAIRGGAPNTEAFF. CDR3 DNA sequence: TGTGCCATCAGGGGCGGGGCCCCGAACACTGAAGCTTTCTTT.

The genes are TRBV11-2 and TRBJ2-1; a possible D gene is TRBD1 (6 bases). Deletions cut 3 bases from V and 5 bases from J, with 11 bases between. CDR3 size: 14 residues. Germline values: CDR1 SGHAT, CDR2 FQNNGV. CDR3 amino acids: CASSFFAGDNEQFF. The CDR3 nucleotides read TGTGCCAGCAGCTTTTTTGCAGGGGACAATGAGCAGTTCTTC.

The chain couples TRBV18 to TRBJ2-1; 16 bases agree with TRBD2. CDR1 and CDR2 from the germline V gene are KGHSH and LQKENI. The CDR3 sequence is 18 residues long. J lost 2 bases, V lost 7 bases, and 8 bases had no gene match. The CDR3: CASYSGTSGRAPYNEQFF. The CDR3 coding sequence is TGTGCCAGCTACTCCGGGACTAGCGGGAGGGCCCCCTACAATGAGCAGTTCTTC.

This clone was recorded once. The chain carries TRBV5-1 and TRBJ2-1; D call uncertain. CDR3 size: 13 residues. V lost 3 bases and J lost 4, with 8 bases in between. The V gene's germline CDR1 is SGHRS and CDR2 YFSETQ. The CDR3 bases are TGCGCCAGCAGCTCCACTGGTTACAATGAGCAGTTCTTC. Protein: CASSSTGYNEQFF.

This chain links TRBV28 with TRBJ1-1; no clear D gene. The CDR3 length is 12 residues. The germline V gene has CDR1 MDHEN and CDR2 SYDVKM. V lost 1 base to trimming and J lost 7 bases, with 7 bases between them. The CDR3 sequence is CASSLYTSEAFF. The CDR3 nucleotides read TGTGCCAGCAGTTTATATACTAGTGAAGCTTTCTTT. The entire variable domain, with the rest obtained from reference TRBV28 and TRBJ1-1, is as follows: DVKVTQSSRYLVKRTGEKVFLECVQDMDHENMFWYRQDPGLGLRLIYFSYDVKMKEKGDIPEGYSVSREKKERFSLILESASTNQTSMYLCASSLYTSEAFFGQGTRLTVV.

The V gene is TRBV3-1 (or the pseudogene TRBV3-2), the J gene TRBJ1-1; a possible D gene is TRBD1 (5 bases). CDR1 and CDR2 (germline): LGHDT, YNNKEL (reference sequence). This CDR3 is 15 amino acids long. V lost 4 bases to trimming and J lost 5 bases, with 17 bases between them. CDR3: CASSPQEAGRTEAFF. Written as DNA, the CDR3 is TGTGCCAGCAGCCCTCAAGAGGCAGGGCGGACTGAAGCTTTCTTT.

The rearrangement links TRBV7-9 to TRBJ1-2, with D unresolved. V dropped 5 bases and J dropped 3 bases, with 16 bases sitting between them. The CDR3 has 15 amino acids. CDR1 is SEHNR and CDR2 is FQNEAQ in the germline V gene (reference sequence). As DNA, the CDR3 is TGTGCCAGCAGCCCACAGTTAGTTCGCGACTATGGCTACACCTTC. Translation gives CASSPQLVRDYGYTF.

The chain links TRBV5-1 to TRBJ2-7; D not certain. This CDR3 region has 12 residues. V lost 5 bases and J lost 4, with 10 bases in between. Germline loops: CDR1 SGHRS, CDR2 YFSETQ. CDR3 protein: CASSGEAYEQYF. CDR3 in DNA: TGCGCCAGCAGTGGTGAGGCTTACGAGCAGTACTTC.

This chain uses TRBV18 with TRBJ2-1; the D gene is possibly TRBD1 (6 bases). The CDR3 is 16 amino acids. Germline values: CDR1 KGHSH, CDR2 LQKENI. Trimming cost V 2 bases and J 4 bases, with 15 bases left between them. This CDR3 reads CASSPGAGTTYNEQFF. For the CDR3, the DNA is TGTGCCAGCTCACCAGGGGCCGGGACAACGTACAATGAGCAGTTCTTC.

The CDR3 bases are TGTGCCAGCAGCTTTGTCGAGCGGGGCACAGATACGCAGTATTTT. Translated, it gives CASSFVERGTDTQYF. The chain recombines TRBV5-6 with TRBJ2-3; a possible D gene is TRBD2 (6 bases). V lost 2 bases to trimming and J lost 1 base, with 11 bases between them. Per the germline V gene, CDR1 is SGHDT and CDR2 is YYEEEE. The CDR3 totals 15 residues.

In the case of this clone: At the DNA level, this CDR3 is encoded by other sequences in the same sample as well. This chain connects TRBV28 to TRBJ1-2, with D uncertain. The germline CDR1 and CDR2 sequences are MDHEN and SYDVKM. The CDR3 has 12 residues. Deletions cut 5 bases from V and 2 bases from J, with 6 bases between. CDR3 in amino acids: CASSLQNYGYTF. The CDR3 nucleotides are TGTGCCAGCAGTCTACAGAACTATGGCTACACCTTC.

The V and J genes are TRBV7-3 and TRBJ2-5, with D possibly being TRBD2 (5 bases). Trimming pared 4 bases from V and 4 bases from J, leaving 13 bases between. The CDR3 is 14 amino acids. Germline values: CDR1 SGHTA, CDR2 FQGTGA. The CDR3 DNA follows: TGTGCCAGCAGCTACAACGGGGAAAGAGAGACCCAGTACTTC. This gives the protein CASSYNGERETQYF.

This chain uses TRBV19 with TRBJ1-5, with D maybe TRBD1 (6 bases). The CDR3 runs to 15 residues. Germline V gene lookup returns CDR1 LNHDA and CDR2 SQIVND (reference sequence). Trimming cost V 6 bases and J 1 base, with 13 bases left between them. The CDR3 DNA is TGTGCCAGTAGAACTACAGGGCCCAGCAATCAGCCCCAGCATTTT. It is translated as CASRTTGPSNQPQHF.

J is TRBJ1-1 and V is TRBV7-2, with TRBD1 matching over 7 bases. The V gene's germline CDR1 is SGHTA and CDR2 FQGNSA. The V and J ends lost 7 bases and 2 bases, in that order; junction bases with no gene match: 22. The CDR3 consists of 19 residues. The CDR3 sequence: CASTRNYRGLYGGNTEAFF. The CDR3 bases are TGTGCCAGCACTCGTAATTATAGGGGGCTCTATGGTGGAAACACTGAAGCTTTCTTT.

V and J are TRBV19 and TRBJ2-2; tentatively, D is TRBD1 (6 bases). This CDR3 is 15 amino acids long. Germline V gives CDR1 LNHDA, CDR2 SQIVND (reference sequence). Trimming cost V 3 bases and J 7 bases, with 15 bases left between them. CDR3 loop: CASSITAQGVGELFF. The CDR3 region has the DNA TGTGCCAGTAGTATTACCGCACAGGGTGTCGGGGAGCTGTTTTTT.

The chain has TRBV30 and TRBJ1-4; no reliable D call. This CDR3 has 14 residues. The V end lost 3 bases, the J end lost 6 bases, and 14 bases lay between the germline ends. Germline V gene data show CDR1 as GTSNPN and CDR2 as SVGIG (reference sequence). The CDR3: CAWRAGSLDEKLFF. CDR3 DNA sequence: TGTGCCTGGAGAGCCGGGTCCCTGGATGAAAAACTGTTTTTT.

The chain couples TRBV5-5 to TRBJ2-7; D is undetermined. The CDR3 covers 11 residues. Trimming stripped 3 bases from V and 2 bases from J, with 3 bases between. Germline lookup yields CDR1 SGHKS and CDR2 YYEKEE (reference sequence). The CDR3 DNA reads TGTGCCAGCAGCTCCACCTACGAGCAGTACTTC. It translates to CASSSTYEQYF.

The chain uses TRBV20-1 and TRBJ1-2, with unresolved D. The germline V gene encodes CDR1 DFQATT and CDR2 SNEGSKA (reference sequence). The V gene lost 3 bases and the J gene lost 5 bases, with 13 bases spanning the gap. The CDR3 sequence is 13 residues long. The DNA of the CDR3 is TGCAGTGCTAGTTTTATAACAGCTTATGGCTACACCTTC. Translation: CSASFITAYGYTF.

The genes are TRBV18 and TRBJ1-4, with 7 nucleotides matching TRBD1. Germline loops: CDR1 KGHSH, CDR2 LQKENI. The junction had 4 bases not matched to a gene; V was cut back by 2 bases and J by 1 base. The CDR3 sequence is 16 residues long. CDR3 nucleotide sequence: TGTGCCAGCTCACCAGACAGGGCGGTAACTAATGAAAAACTGTTTTTT. Protein: CASSPDRAVTNEKLFF.

The chain joins TRBV24-1 to TRBJ2-1, with 7 bases identical to TRBD2. The CDR3 runs 14 residues. V trimming: 4 bases; J trimming: 7 bases; junction bases outside the gene matches: 6. The germline V gene has CDR1 KGHDR and CDR2 SFDVKD. For the CDR3, the DNA is TGTGCCACCAGTGACAGACTAGCTGGTAATGAGCAGTTCTTC. The encoded protein is CATSDRLAGNEQFF.

This chain joins TRBV28 and TRBJ2-1; no clear D gene. V lost 7 bases and J lost 7, with 17 bases in between. This CDR3 contains 14 residues. The V gene's germline CDR1 is MDHEN and CDR2 SYDVKM. The CDR3 loop is CASTPSNQVNEQFF. The CDR3 DNA is TGTGCCAGCACCCCATCGAATCAGGTAAATGAGCAGTTCTTC.

J is TRBJ2-2 and V is TRBV28; 8 bases fit TRBD1. In germline, CDR1 is MDHEN, CDR2 SYDVKM. J lost 5 bases, V lost 6 bases, and 14 bases had no gene match. The CDR3 runs to 17 residues. This CDR3 is CASRLPSDRGGTGELFF. Here the CDR3 DNA reads TGTGCCAGCAGGCTACCCTCCGACAGGGGTGGAACCGGGGAGCTGTTTTTT.